Listed below are T cell receptor beta chains from one sample, sequenced in a study of Ad26.COV2.S vaccination and SARS-CoV-2 variants. Only in-frame clones appear in the TCRdb table, and some are missing; sequencing was by immunoSEQ multiplex PCR. The sample shows 120,000 to 150,000 clones, more than 80% of them seen only once. The source was peripheral blood, collected after recovery from COVID-19. These receptors came from a human donor who had recovered from COVID-19. CDR3s include the opening cysteine and the closing phenylalanine or tryptophan. The D gene is left open where the match is weak. Size tells how often a clone was seen (once, few, many) or the class of an expanded clone, and some rows leave it out.

d_gene	v_gene	abundance	j_gene	CDR3aa	CDR3nt
-	TRBV7-9	-	TRBJ2-3	CASTNRVGPADTQYF	TGTGCCAGCACCAACCGGGTAGGTCCGGCAGATACGCAGTATTTT
TRBD1	TRBV12-5	-	TRBJ2-5	CASGPDRGLPKTQYF	TGTGCTAGTGGCCCGGACAGGGGGCTTCCCAAGACCCAGTACTTC
TRBD1	TRBV18	-	TRBJ1-1	CASSGQGEAFF	TGTGCCAGCTCCGGACAGGGTGAAGCTTTCTTT
-	TRBV9	-	TRBJ2-3	CASSGYPWDRTDTQYF	TGTGCCAGCAGCGGATACCCCTGGGACCGCACAGATACGCAGTATTTT
-	TRBV6-2/TRBV6-3	-	TRBJ2-1	CASSETQGYDEQFF	TGTGCCAGCAGCGAAACACAGGGTTACGATGAGCAGTTCTTC
TRBD2	TRBV24-1	-	TRBJ2-1	CATSDSGGRTNEQFF	TGTGCCACCAGTGATTCGGGGGGGCGTACGAATGAGCAGTTCTTC
-	TRBV14	-	TRBJ2-1	CASTPAGRVSYNEQFF	TGTGCCAGCACCCCTGCGGGGAGAGTGTCCTACAATGAGCAGTTCTTC
TRBD1	TRBV6-6	-	TRBJ1-1	CASSERRTGNTEAFF	TGTGCCAGCAGTGAGAGGAGGACAGGGAACACTGAAGCTTTCTTT
-	TRBV6-2/TRBV6-3	-	TRBJ2-7	CASSYSSGRDEQYF	TGTGCCAGCAGTTATTCGAGCGGCAGGGACGAGCAGTACTTC
-	TRBV7-9	-	TRBJ1-2	CASSLGGENYGYTF	TGTGCCAGCAGCTTAGGAGGGGAGAACTATGGCTACACCTTC
-	TRBV7-9	-	TRBJ1-2	CASSSPPHLNSGYTF	TGTGCCAGCAGCTCGCCGCCCCACCTTAATTCCGGCTACACCTTC
-	TRBV7-8	once	TRBJ1-6	CASSLIVGGDSPLHF	TGTGCCAGCAGCTTAATTGTGGGGGGGGATTCACCCCTCCACTTT
-	TRBV7-2	-	TRBJ2-1	CASSWSREPYNEQFF	TGTGCCAGCAGCTGGTCTCGGGAACCCTACAATGAGCAGTTCTTC
TRBD1	TRBV11-2	few	TRBJ1-2	CASSLAPTGAYGYTF	TGTGCCAGCAGCTTAGCCCCGACAGGGGCCTATGGCTACACCTTC
-	TRBV28	once	TRBJ1-3	CASSLLGGLGNTIYF	TGTGCCAGCAGCCTACTAGGGGGGCTCGGAAACACCATATATTTT
-	TRBV9	-	TRBJ2-3	CASSDFQGLPFIDTQYF	TGTGCCAGCAGCGACTTTCAGGGCCTCCCATTTATTGATACGCAGTATTTT
-	TRBV29-1	-	TRBJ2-3	CSVLGGREMDRTDTQYF	TGCAGCGTCTTGGGGGGCAGGGAGATGGATAGGACAGATACGCAGTATTTT
TRBD1	TRBV9	-	TRBJ1-4	CASSVGTGYNEKLFF	TGTGCCAGCAGCGTAGGGACAGGGTATAATGAAAAACTGTTTTTT
TRBD1	TRBV6-6	-	TRBJ1-4	CASSKPTGQGNEKLFF	TGTGCCAGCAGCAAACCTACGGGACAGGGGAATGAAAAACTGTTTTTT
-	TRBV2	-	TRBJ1-6	CASSGPRDNSPLHF	TGTGCCAGTTCAGGGCCACGCGATAATTCACCCCTCCACTTT
TRBD1	TRBV6-5	-	TRBJ1-2	CASTTGGFYGYTF	TGTGCCAGCACAACAGGGGGGTTCTATGGCTACACCTTC
-	TRBV19	-	TRBJ2-6	CASKLMGYSGANVLTF	TGTGCCAGTAAATTGATGGGTTACTCTGGGGCCAACGTCCTGACTTTC
TRBD1	TRBV19	-	TRBJ1-5	CASNDRGNQPQHF	TGTGCCAGTAACGACAGGGGAAATCAGCCCCAGCATTTT
-	TRBV6-5	-	TRBJ2-2	CASRLNRSWGELFF	TGTGCCAGCAGACTAAACAGGTCATGGGGGGAGCTGTTTTTT
-	TRBV19	-	TRBJ1-2	CASSWAGLGIYGYTF	TGTGCCAGTAGTTGGGCGGGACTGGGGATCTATGGCTACACCTTC
-	TRBV6-5	-	TRBJ1-1	CASTPPGTKVTEAFF	TGTGCCAGCACCCCTCCCGGGACGAAGGTCACTGAAGCTTTCTTT
-	TRBV5-6	-	TRBJ2-7	CASSLAGQGEQYF	TGTGCCAGCAGCTTGGCCGGGCAGGGCGAGCAGTACTTC
-	TRBV28	-	TRBJ1-3	CASSLPRTVSGNTIYF	TGTGCCAGCAGTCTGCCCAGGACAGTTTCTGGAAACACCATATATTTT
-	TRBV5-5	-	TRBJ2-7	CASSFGEGAYEQYF	TGTGCCAGCAGCTTCGGTGAGGGGGCCTACGAGCAGTACTTC
-	TRBV5-1	-	TRBJ2-1	CASSLNPEHNEQFF	TGCGCCAGCAGCTTAAACCCGGAGCACAATGAGCAGTTCTTC
-	TRBV6-6	-	TRBJ1-3	CASSHMVLGNTIYF	TGTGCCAGCAGTCACATGGTTCTGGGAAACACCATATATTTT
-	TRBV15	-	TRBJ2-1	CATSSSGADSYNEQFF	TGTGCCACCAGCTCTTCGGGGGCCGACTCCTACAATGAGCAGTTCTTC
-	TRBV2	once	TRBJ2-7	CASSEAVAGNTYEQYF	TGTGCCAGCAGTGAAGCGGTCGCAGGGAATACCTACGAGCAGTACTTC
TRBD2	TRBV19	few	TRBJ2-7	CASSMMAGVYEQYF	TGTGCCAGTAGTATGATGGCGGGGGTCTACGAGCAGTACTTC
-	TRBV3-1/TRBV3-2	-	TRBJ1-6	CASSDRNESPLHF	TGTGCCAGCAGCGACAGGAATGAATCACCCCTCCACTTT
TRBD2	TRBV9	once	TRBJ2-7	CASSRTGGGAYEQYF	TGTGCCAGCTCTCGTACGGGCGGGGGAGCCTACGAGCAGTACTTC
-	TRBV6-2/TRBV6-3	-	TRBJ2-7	CASSYGQRPSYEQYF	TGTGCCAGCAGTTACGGGCAGCGACCTTCCTACGAGCAGTACTTC
TRBD1	TRBV6-5	-	TRBJ1-1	CASSYSGQINTEAFF	TGTGCCAGCAGTTACTCGGGACAGATAAACACTGAAGCTTTCTTT
TRBD1	TRBV9	-	TRBJ2-7	CASSVDGTGSYEQYF	TGTGCCAGCAGCGTTGATGGGACAGGGTCGTACGAGCAGTACTTC
-	TRBV7-2	-	TRBJ1-4	CASSLSQVEKLFF	TGTGCCAGCAGCTTATCGCAGGTCGAAAAACTGTTTTTT
-	TRBV6-2/TRBV6-3	-	TRBJ2-1	CASSSRWSSYNEQFF	TGTGCCAGCAGTTCTCGTTGGAGCTCCTACAATGAGCAGTTCTTC
-	TRBV10-3	-	TRBJ2-1	CAISERDEQFF	TGTGCCATCAGTGAGAGGGATGAGCAGTTCTTC
-	TRBV29-1	-	TRBJ2-7	CSVRPTDSSYEQYF	TGCAGCGTTCGTCCAACAGACAGCTCCTACGAGCAGTACTTC
TRBD2	TRBV3-1/TRBV3-2	-	TRBJ2-5	CASSQESSSGYQETQYF	TGTGCCAGCAGCCAAGAATCGTCTAGCGGGTACCAAGAGACCCAGTACTTC
-	TRBV27	-	TRBJ2-3	CASTPTDGGDNTDTQYF	TGTGCCAGCACCCCGACCGATGGCGGGGACAACACAGATACGCAGTATTTT
-	TRBV7-8	-	TRBJ1-5	CASSVTGRGNQPQHF	TGTGCCAGCAGCGTTACAGGACGGGGAAATCAGCCCCAGCATTTT
-	TRBV30	-	TRBJ1-3	CASPHEGFGNTIYF	TGTGCCTCCCCGCATGAAGGATTCGGAAACACCATATATTTT
TRBD1	TRBV19	few	TRBJ2-7	CASSTDRGVSYEQYF	TGTGCCAGTAGTACGGACAGGGGAGTCTCCTACGAGCAGTACTTC
-	TRBV2	-	TRBJ2-3	CASSVQLPRGSQDTQYF	TGTGCCAGCAGCGTCCAACTTCCCCGGGGTTCCCAGGATACGCAGTATTTT
-	TRBV5-5	once	TRBJ2-1	CASSLGGEQFF	TGTGCCAGCAGCTTGGGAGGGGAGCAGTTCTTC
-	TRBV11-2	-	TRBJ2-5	CASSHGTKIQETQYF	TGTGCCAGCAGCCATGGGACAAAAATCCAAGAGACCCAGTACTTC
-	TRBV28	once	TRBJ2-3	CASSTGEGTDTQYF	TGTGCCAGCAGCACCGGGGAGGGCACAGATACGCAGTATTTT
-	TRBV29-1	-	TRBJ2-5	CSVEDREETQYF	TGCAGCGTTGAAGATCGAGAAGAGACCCAGTACTTC
-	TRBV18	-	TRBJ2-5	CASSPPLDQETQYF	TGTGCCAGCTCACCTCCCTTGGATCAAGAGACCCAGTACTTC
TRBD1	TRBV11-2	-	TRBJ2-4	CASSPRTKTGGDTNIQYF	TGTGCCAGCAGCCCTCGTACTAAAACAGGGGGCGATACAAACATTCAGTACTTC